Following are 3 T cell receptor beta chains from one sample sequenced in a study of T cell responses to AZD1222 COVID-19 vaccine. Using immunoSEQ multiplex PCR, the repertoire was profiled, and TCRdb retains in-frame clones only, with some absent. The sample carries around 160,000 clones, about 90% recorded once. The sample here was peripheral blood, taken on day 0 of MenACWY control vaccination. The receptor set was obtained from an adult in good health.

CDR3 sequence: CASSQRAGANTGELFF. CDR3 DNA: TGCGCCAGCAGCCAACGAGCGGGGGCGAACACCGGGGAGCTGTTTTTT. The chain employs TRBV4-1 and TRBJ2-2; 8 nucleotides align to TRBD2. CDR1 MGHRA and CDR2 YSYEKL come from the germline V gene. The CDR3 spans 16 residues. V lost 2 bases to trimming and J lost 0 bases; unmatched junction nucleotides: 2.

The V and J genes are TRBV5-1 and TRBJ2-2, with TRBD2 matching 7 bases. CDR1 is SGHRS and CDR2 is YFSETQ in the germline V gene. With V trimmed by 5 bases and J by 0 bases, 7 bases remained unmatched. The CDR3 consists of 16 residues. CDR3 loop: CASSIGRGTNTGELFF. The CDR3, as DNA: TGCGCCAGCAGTATCGGGCGGGGGACGAACACCGGGGAGCTGTTTTTT.

The gene calls are TRBV6-5 and TRBJ1-3, with D possibly being TRBD1 (6 bases). CDR1 is MNHEY and CDR2 is SVGAGI in the germline V gene. CDR3 size: 13 residues. V lost 8 bases and J lost 4, with 12 bases in between. CDR3 sequence (DNA): TGTGCCAGCGGGAACAGGGCCGGAAACACCATATATTTT. Encoded protein: CASGNRAGNTIYF.